Presented here are 32 T cell receptor beta chains from one specimen sequenced in a study of brain T cells in children with intractable seizures. This table comes from immunoSEQ multiplex PCR, and its TCRdb copy is limited to in-frame clones, with some not included. This table holds about 340,000 clones, about 93% found once. Noted time point: blood from clinic visit 5 months post-surgery; TSC patient then seizure free. The starting material was peripheral blood, obtained about 5 months after surgery. The receptors derive from a boy younger than two with tuberous sclerosis and intractable seizures.

This clone was seen a handful of times. At the DNA level, this CDR3 is encoded by other sequences in the same sample as well. V usage is TRBV7-9 and J usage is TRBJ1-5; D remains ambiguous. The CDR3 is 12 residues long. The germline gives CDR1 SEHNR, CDR2 FQNEAQ (reference sequence). V dropped 1 base and J dropped 7 bases, with 5 bases sitting between them. The CDR3 region has the DNA TGTGCCAGCAGCTTAGACGGACAGCCCCAGCATTTT. Translated: CASSLDGQPQHF.

This chain links TRBV29-1 with TRBJ1-4; D ambiguous. The CDR3 is 13 residues long. CDR1 and CDR2 from the germline V gene are SQVTM and ANQGSEA. The V end lost 7 bases, the J end lost 3 bases, and 12 bases lay between the germline ends. This chain's CDR3 is CSGGGSANEKLFF. DNA for the CDR3: TGCAGCGGAGGAGGTTCAGCTAATGAAAAACTGTTTTTT.

The rearrangement uses TRBV18 and TRBJ2-3; 8 nucleotides line up with TRBD2. J was trimmed by 5 bases and V by 5 bases; bases with no gene match: 3. CDR3 length: 13 amino acids. CDR1 and CDR2 (germline): KGHSH, LQKENI. The CDR3 DNA follows: TGTGCCAGCTCAACTCTAGCGGGAGATACGCAGTATTTT. Its protein product is CASSTLAGDTQYF.

In this sample, this clone turned up once. The J gene is TRBJ1-1, the V gene TRBV28; no reliable D call. CDR3 length equals 11 residues. The germline gives CDR1 MDHEN, CDR2 SYDVKM. V shed 7 bases and J shed 1 base, with 4 bases lying between them. The CDR3 bases are TGTGCCAGCACCCAGAACACTGAAGCTTTCTTT. It encodes CASTQNTEAFF.

The rearrangement uses TRBV7-3 and TRBJ2-5; D possibly matches TRBD1 or TRBD2 (5 bases each). Germline V lookup: CDR1 SGHTA, CDR2 FQGTGA. The V end was cut by 4 bases, the J end by 5 bases, with 11 bases between. The CDR3 is 13 amino acids. The CDR3 DNA sequence: TGTGCCAGCAGCTCATCCGGGACGGAGACCCAGTACTTC. Its protein product is CASSSSGTETQYF.

The count of this clone is one. The CDR3 DNA sequence: TGTGCCAGCAGCTTAGCAGAAAGGGGTCATTCACCCCTCCACTTT. Translation: CASSLAERGHSPLHF. V and J are TRBV7-8 and TRBJ1-6; D may be TRBD1 (5 bases). Trimming cost V 0 bases and J 8 bases, with 11 bases left between them. Germline CDR1 is SGHVS and CDR2 is FQNEAQ. The CDR3 is made up of 15 amino acids. The full variable domain, rest sourced from reference TRBV7-8 and TRBJ1-6, is GAGVSQSPRYKVAKRGQDVALRCDPISGHVSLFWYQQALGQGPEFLTYFQNEAQLDKSGLPSDRFFAERPEGSVSTLKIQRTQQEDSAVYLCASSLAERGHSPLHFGNGTRLTVT.

V is TRBV25-1 and J is TRBJ2-1; D possibly corresponds to TRBD2 (6 bases). Germline V gene sequence: CDR1 MGHDK, CDR2 SYGVNS. V was pared by 1 base and J by 9 bases, with 13 bases between. The CDR3 consists of 14 residues. DNA for the CDR3: TGTGCCAGCAGTGAATCGGGACTCATCAGTGAGCAGTTCTTC. This gives the protein CASSESGLISEQFF.

This chain uses TRBV7-9 with TRBJ2-3, with D perhaps TRBD2 (6 bases). CDR1 is SEHNR and CDR2 is FQNEAQ in the germline V gene (reference sequence). The CDR3 sequence is 14 residues long. Trimming shortened V by 4 bases and J by 1 base, and 9 bases separated the two germline ends. The CDR3 is CASSSSGRTDTQYF. CDR3 coding DNA: TGTGCCAGCAGCTCGAGCGGGCGCACAGATACGCAGTATTTT. Combining the CDR3 with reference TRBV7-9 and TRBJ2-3 gives the whole variable domain DTGVSQNPRHKITKRGQNVTFRCDPISEHNRLYWYRQTLGQGPEFLTYFQNEAQLEKSRLLSDRFSAERPKGSFSTLEIQRTEQGDSAMYLCASSSSGRTDTQYFGPGTRLTVL.

CDR3 in DNA: TGTGCCACAGTACTAGCGGGCGGTACCGGGGAGCTGTTTTTT. Translating gives CATVLAGGTGELFF. The rearrangement links TRBV2 to TRBJ2-2; 9 bases line up with TRBD2. The CDR3 runs to 14 residues. From germline, CDR1 is SNHLY and CDR2 FYNNEI. V lost 10 bases to trimming and J lost 5 bases; unmatched junction nucleotides: 8. Together with reference TRBV2 and TRBJ2-2, the CDR3 gives the full variable domain: EPEVTQTPSHQVTQMGQEVILRCVPISNHLYFYWYRQILGQKVEFLVSFYNNEISEKSEIFDDQFSVERPDGSNFTLKIRSTKLEDSAMYFCATVLAGGTGELFFGEGSRLTVL.

The V call is TRBV13, the J call TRBJ1-2; D gene unclear. V lost 3 bases to trimming and J lost 7 bases, with 9 bases between them. Germline V lookup: CDR1 PRHDT, CDR2 FYEKMQ (reference sequence). This CDR3 is built from 12 residues. The CDR3 loop reads CASSFSPSGYTF. CDR3 bases: TGTGCCAGCAGCTTTTCCCCCTCTGGCTACACCTTC. The variable domain in full, with the rest retrieved from reference TRBV13 and TRBJ1-2, is AAGVIQSPRHLIKEKRETATLKCYPIPRHDTVYWYQQGPGQDPQFLISFYEKMQSDKGSIPDRFSAQQFSDYHSELNMSSLELGDSALYFCASSFSPSGYTFGSGTRLTVV.

The count of this clone is one. This chain links TRBV11-2 with TRBJ1-2; possible D gene TRBD1, 6 bases. V gave up 5 bases and J gave up 7 bases, with 17 bases separating them. The CDR3 totals 14 residues. Germline V gives CDR1 SGHAT, CDR2 FQNNGV. The CDR3 region is CASSLGRGGTGYTF. CDR3 nucleotides: TGTGCCAGCAGCCTCGGGAGGGGGGGCACTGGCTACACCTTC. The full variable domain, in which reference TRBV11-2 and TRBJ1-2 provide the parts outside the CDR3, is EAGVAQSPRYKIIEKRQSVAFWCNPISGHATLYWYQQILGQGPKLLIQFQNNGVVDDSQLPKDRFSAERLKGVDSTLKIQPAKLEDSAVYLCASSLGRGGTGYTFGSGTRLTVV.

This chain links TRBV19 with TRBJ1-1; D not resolved. CDR1 and CDR2 (germline): LNHDA, SQIVND (reference sequence). Trimming left V 3 bases short and J 2 bases short, with 7 bases between. This CDR3 is 13 amino acids long. The CDR3 loop is CASSMNPNTEAFF. The CDR3 DNA reads as TGTGCCAGTAGTATGAACCCAAACACTGAAGCTTTCTTT.

The chain uses TRBV21-1 and TRBJ1-1. TRBV21-1 corresponds to a pseudogene. The CDR3 has 15 residues. The DNA of the CDR3 is TGTGCCAGCAGCAAAGACGGGCTCGGGACTACCGAAGCTTTCTTT. Protein: CASSKDGLGTTEAFF.

This sequence joins TRBV2 and TRBJ2-1; the D gene is possibly TRBD1 (6 bases). Germline-derived CDR1 and CDR2 are SNHLY and FYNNEI. Deletions cut 4 bases from V and 4 bases from J, with 11 bases between. The CDR3 covers 14 residues. CDR3 residues: CASSGDTLYNEQFF. The CDR3 DNA is TGTGCCAGCAGTGGGGACACCCTATACAATGAGCAGTTCTTC.

DNA for the CDR3: TGCGCCAGCAGCTTGGCCCCACAGGACCATCAGCCCCAGCATTTT. Translated, it gives CASSLAPQDHQPQHF. J is TRBJ1-5 and V is TRBV5-1; weak D call: TRBD1 (5 bases). Between the trimmed V and J ends, which lost 0 bases and 5 bases, there was a span of 12 bases. CDR1 is SGHRS, CDR2 YFSETQ, per germline. This CDR3 is built from 15 residues.

The rearrangement uses TRBV2 and TRBJ1-2; D unresolved. Germline assignment: CDR1 SNHLY and CDR2 FYNNEI. V was clipped by 1 base and J by 2 bases, with 11 bases between them. The CDR3 spans 15 residues. This CDR3 reads CASSEVAVDNYGYTF. The CDR3 DNA sequence: TGTGCCAGCAGTGAAGTCGCAGTAGACAACTATGGCTACACCTTC.

This chain links TRBV28 with TRBJ2-5; the match to TRBD2 covers 9 bases. This CDR3 region has 16 residues. Germline-derived CDR1 and CDR2 are MDHEN and SYDVKM. V gave up 5 bases and J gave up 3 bases; unmatched junction bases: 10. CDR3 DNA: TGTGCCAGCAGTCCCCCGGGAAGACTAGCGGAAGAGACCCAGTACTTC. Translated: CASSPPGRLAEETQYF.

The chain carries TRBV12-3 or TRBV12-4 and TRBJ2-7; the D is unclear. The V and J ends lost 3 bases and 6 bases respectively, with 6 bases between them. The CDR3 has 11 residues. The chain's CDR3 is CASSLLGEQYF. The CDR3 DNA is TGTGCCAGCAGTTTGCTCGGCGAGCAGTACTTC.

V and J are TRBV3-1 (or the pseudogene TRBV3-2) and TRBJ1-2; unclear D gene. V lost 1 base to trimming and J lost 7 bases, with 7 bases between them. CDR3 length equals 12 residues. CDR1 LGHDT and CDR2 YNNKEL come from the germline V gene (reference sequence). CDR3 nucleotide sequence: TGTGCCAGCAGCCAAGTTCGCGGTGGCTACACCTTC. Encoded protein: CASSQVRGGYTF.

The genes are TRBV9 and TRBJ2-2, with D possibly matching TRBD2 (5 bases). Germline-derived CDR1 and CDR2 are SGDLS and YYNGEE. V was clipped by 2 bases and J by 4 bases, with 12 bases between them. CDR3 length equals 15 residues. The CDR3, as DNA: TGTGCCAGCAGCGTTGACTACCCTTCCACCGGGGAGCTGTTTTTT. Protein: CASSVDYPSTGELFF.

This clone was detected only once. The chain is built from TRBV24-1 and TRBJ2-3; D not certain. Trimming removed 5 bases from V and 0 bases from J, with 11 bases in between. Germline CDR1 and CDR2: KGHDR and SFDVKD. This CDR3 contains 15 residues. The CDR3 nucleotides are TGTGCCACCAGTGCCGGGTACGGTAGCACAGATACGCAGTATTTT. Protein product: CATSAGYGSTDTQYF.

This sequence joins TRBV24-1 and TRBJ2-2, with D possibly being TRBD1 or TRBD2 (7 bases each). The CDR3 has 16 amino acids. Looked up from germline, CDR1 is KGHDR and CDR2 is SFDVKD. V was pared by 0 bases and J by 7 bases, with 14 bases between. This CDR3 reads CATSDLPQGEGGELFF. The CDR3, as DNA: TGTGCCACCAGTGATTTGCCGCAGGGGGAGGGCGGGGAGCTGTTTTTT.

J is TRBJ1-2 and V is TRBV2; 11 bases map to TRBD1. The CDR3 length is 16 residues. Germline CDR1 SNHLY, CDR2 FYNNEI. With V trimmed by 7 bases and J by 2 bases, 9 bases remained unmatched. The CDR3, as DNA: TGTGCCAGCAACCCGGGACAGGGGGAGTGGAACTATGGCTACACCTTC. This gives the protein CASNPGQGEWNYGYTF.

This sequence joins TRBV13 and TRBJ2-7; the D gene is possibly TRBD2 (5 bases). This CDR3 region has 15 residues. The germline gives CDR1 PRHDT, CDR2 FYEKMQ (reference sequence). V lost 4 bases and J lost 0, with 13 bases in between. Here the CDR3 DNA reads TGTGCCAGCAGCTCGGACGGTGGAGGCTCCTACGAGCAGTACTTC. Protein sequence: CASSSDGGGSYEQYF.

In the case of this clone: At the DNA level, this CDR3 is encoded by other sequences in the same sample as well. This chain links TRBV5-1 with TRBJ2-3, with D unclear. The CDR3 spans 14 residues. The germline V gene has CDR1 SGHRS and CDR2 YFSETQ. V was clipped by 0 bases and J by 0 bases, with 5 bases between them. CDR3 protein: CASSLGQSTDTQYF. The CDR3, as DNA: TGCGCCAGCAGCTTGGGGCAGAGCACAGATACGCAGTATTTT.

V gene TRBV6-5 combines with J gene TRBJ1-1, with 8 bases fitting TRBD1. The CDR3 is 14 amino acids. Germline CDR1 is MNHEY and CDR2 is SVGAGI. Trimming took 0 bases from V and 6 from J; bases not matched to a gene: 3. The CDR3: CASSYSGTGPEAFF. Written as DNA, the CDR3 is TGTGCCAGCAGTTACTCGGGGACAGGTCCTGAAGCTTTCTTT.

The rearrangement uses TRBV7-6 and TRBJ1-1, with 7 bases fitting TRBD1. The CDR3 extends over 14 amino acids. Germline V gene data show CDR1 as SGHVS and CDR2 as FNYEAQ. Trimming at V came to 3 bases and at J to 1 base, leaving 2 bases not matched to a gene. The CDR3 DNA is TGTGCCAGCAGCTTGTACAGGGGGAACACTGAAGCTTTCTTT. Protein product: CASSLYRGNTEAFF.

The CDR3: CASTSRMNTEAFF. Written as DNA, the CDR3 is TGTGCCAGCACGAGCAGGATGAACACTGAAGCTTTCTTT. This chain uses TRBV6-5 with TRBJ1-1; no clear D gene. Trimming took off 7 bases at V and 0 bases at J, with 9 bases between the two ends. The CDR3 runs 13 residues. Germline CDR1 is MNHEY and CDR2 is SVGAGI.

The CDR3 region is CASRLFSGGIGYTF. The DNA of the CDR3 is TGTGCCAGCAGATTGTTTTCAGGCGGAATTGGCTACACCTTC. V and J are TRBV6-5 and TRBJ1-2; D gene ambiguous. This CDR3 comprises 14 residues. Trimming left V 6 bases short and J 7 bases short, with 18 bases between. Germline loops: CDR1 MNHEY, CDR2 SVGAGI.

The chain recombines TRBV13 with TRBJ1-4; D not resolved. This CDR3 is 14 amino acids long. The V and J ends lost 3 bases and 7 bases respectively, with 12 bases between them. From germline, CDR1 is PRHDT and CDR2 FYEKMQ (reference sequence). CDR3 DNA sequence: TGTGCCAGCAGCTTTCGACCTGTTGGTGAAAAACTGTTTTTT. Its translation is CASSFRPVGEKLFF. The full variable domain, its missing parts supplied by reference TRBV13 and TRBJ1-4, is AAGVIQSPRHLIKEKRETATLKCYPIPRHDTVYWYQQGPGQDPQFLISFYEKMQSDKGSIPDRFSAQQFSDYHSELNMSSLELGDSALYFCASSFRPVGEKLFFGSGTQLSVL.

V usage is TRBV7-3 and J usage is TRBJ2-2; 7 nucleotides align to TRBD2. After removal of 5 bases from V and 4 bases from J, the junction contained 10 bases not matched to a gene. Germline loops: CDR1 SGHTA, CDR2 FQGTGA. The CDR3 extends over 16 amino acids. DNA of the CDR3: TGTGCCAGCAGCCAAGACGGACTAGTCGGCACCGGGGAGCTGTTTTTT. This encodes CASSQDGLVGTGELFF.

The chain uses TRBV10-3 and TRBJ1-1; D gene ambiguous. CDR1 is ENHRY and CDR2 is SYGVKD in the germline V gene. Trimming shortened V by 4 bases and J by 1 base, and 13 bases separated the two germline ends. The CDR3 length is 15 residues. For the CDR3, the DNA is TGTGCCATCAGTGTACAGCACTCTGCGAACACTGAAGCTTTCTTT. It codes for CAISVQHSANTEAFF.